The rows below give T cell receptor beta chains drawn from one sample of a study of T cell responses to AZD1222 COVID-19 vaccine. Using immunoSEQ multiplex PCR, the repertoire was profiled, and TCRdb retains in-frame clones only, with some absent. The sample has 120,000 or so clones; 65% to 90% are singletons. Sequencing used peripheral blood, obtained 28 days after the second AZD1222 dose. Every receptor here comes from an adult who received the AZD1222 COVID-19 vaccine. CDR3s include the opening cysteine and the closing phenylalanine or tryptophan. Each record gives: CDR3 protein, CDR3 DNA, clone size, J gene, D gene, V gene. D genes are given only for firm matches. Rows give clone size only sometimes, using once, few, many, or a class for an expanded clone.

cdr3_aa: CASSPAGLTEAFF
cdr3_nt: TGTGCCAGCTCACCGGCGGGGCTCACTGAAGCTTTCTTT
clone_size: NA
j_call: TRBJ1-1
d_call: NA
v_call: TRBV18

cdr3_aa: CASSHPRGVGTEAFF
cdr3_nt: TGTGCCAGTAGTCACCCCCGAGGGGTAGGGACTGAAGCTTTCTTT
clone_size: NA
j_call: TRBJ1-1
d_call: NA
v_call: TRBV19

cdr3_aa: CASSEGTGLLNTEAFF
cdr3_nt: TGTGCCAGCAGTGAAGGGACAGGGTTACTGAACACTGAAGCTTTCTTT
clone_size: NA
j_call: TRBJ1-1
d_call: TRBD1
v_call: TRBV2

cdr3_aa: CASSPAGGNTIYF
cdr3_nt: TGTGCCAGCTCACCGGCAGGGGGAAACACCATATATTTT
clone_size: NA
j_call: TRBJ1-3
d_call: NA
v_call: TRBV18

cdr3_aa: CASSYWQNYEQYF
cdr3_nt: TGTGCCAGCAGCTATTGGCAGAACTACGAGCAGTACTTC
clone_size: few
j_call: TRBJ2-7
d_call: NA
v_call: TRBV5-4

cdr3_aa: CATSDPTQGDSEQFF
cdr3_nt: TGTGCCACCAGTGATCCTACACAGGGGGACAGTGAGCAGTTCTTC
clone_size: once
j_call: TRBJ2-1
d_call: TRBD1
v_call: TRBV24-1

cdr3_aa: CASSLSAGAGTDTQYF
cdr3_nt: TGTGCCAGCAGTTTATCGGCAGGGGCCGGCACAGATACGCAGTATTTT
clone_size: once
j_call: TRBJ2-3
d_call: NA
v_call: TRBV27

cdr3_aa: CATREQVNLFYEQYF
cdr3_nt: TGTGCCACGAGAGAGCAGGTGAATTTATTCTACGAGCAGTACTTC
clone_size: NA
j_call: TRBJ2-7
d_call: NA
v_call: TRBV19

cdr3_aa: CAAKETGNYNSPLHF
cdr3_nt: TGTGCCGCCAAAGAAACAGGGAACTATAATTCACCCCTCCACTTT
clone_size: NA
j_call: TRBJ1-6
d_call: NA
v_call: TRBV6-5

cdr3_aa: CASASSGASGFGEQFF
cdr3_nt: TGCGCCAGTGCCTCCAGCGGGGCCTCTGGCTTCGGTGAGCAGTTCTTC
clone_size: NA
j_call: TRBJ2-1
d_call: TRBD2
v_call: TRBV10-1

cdr3_aa: CASSPGFDQPQHF
cdr3_nt: TGCGCCAGCAGTCCAGGGTTCGATCAGCCCCAGCATTTT
clone_size: once
j_call: TRBJ1-5
d_call: NA
v_call: TRBV10-2

cdr3_aa: CASSPSSGANVLTF
cdr3_nt: TGTGCCAGCAGTCCGTCCTCTGGGGCTAACGTCCTGACTTTC
clone_size: NA
j_call: TRBJ2-6
d_call: NA
v_call: TRBV6-5

cdr3_aa: CASNNVIGGNEAFF
cdr3_nt: TGCGCCAGCAACAATGTAATAGGGGGTAATGAAGCTTTCTTT
clone_size: few
j_call: TRBJ1-1
d_call: NA
v_call: TRBV10-1

cdr3_aa: CASSSYRGGSEAFF
cdr3_nt: TGTGCCAGCAGCTCCTACAGGGGAGGGTCGGAAGCTTTCTTT
clone_size: once
j_call: TRBJ1-1
d_call: TRBD1
v_call: TRBV5-5

cdr3_aa: CASSPWGARDEQFF
cdr3_nt: TGTGCCAGCTCACCGTGGGGGGCGCGGGATGAGCAGTTCTTC
clone_size: NA
j_call: TRBJ2-1
d_call: NA
v_call: TRBV18

cdr3_aa: CASSPGQGMGTDTQYF
cdr3_nt: TGTGCCAGCAGTCCGGGACAGGGGATGGGCACAGATACGCAGTATTTT
clone_size: NA
j_call: TRBJ2-3
d_call: TRBD1
v_call: TRBV27

cdr3_aa: CASTSGGGQGLYGYTF
cdr3_nt: TGTGCCAGTACGAGCGGGGGAGGGCAGGGACTCTATGGCTACACCTTC
clone_size: NA
j_call: TRBJ1-2
d_call: NA
v_call: TRBV28

cdr3_aa: CASSQIGVYGYTF
cdr3_nt: TGTGCCAGCAGCCAAATCGGTGTTTATGGCTACACCTTC
clone_size: NA
j_call: TRBJ1-2
d_call: NA
v_call: TRBV14

cdr3_aa: CASSLDGTSGFTQYF
cdr3_nt: TGCGCCAGCAGCTTGGACGGGACTAGCGGGTTTACGCAGTATTTT
clone_size: few
j_call: TRBJ2-3
d_call: TRBD2
v_call: TRBV5-1

cdr3_aa: CASSYSLGTLHTF
cdr3_nt: TGTGCCAGCAGTTACTCTTTGGGGACATTGCACACCTTC
clone_size: NA
j_call: TRBJ1-2
d_call: NA
v_call: TRBV6-5